The T cell receptor (beta chain) under discussion was sequenced for a study of blood T cell repertoires in COVID-19. Study-level information: COVID-19 samples collected from the United States, Italy and Spain covered acute and convalescent phases. Sample material is recorded as cDNA or gDNA derived from T cells, B-cell-depleted T cells, or PBMCs.

In the original workflow: Estimated nucleated cell counts came from reference gene primer amplification. Sequenced by immunoSEQ multiplex PCR; TCRdb stores in-frame clones only, minus some. V, J and clone size derive from that table, while D and trimming were established from the DNA sequence. Altogether 15,000 to 20,000 clones are present, 70% to 90% being singletons, with the ten largest covering around half. This sequence was found in a human donor in a cohort sampled during active COVID-19. Material: peripheral blood.

CDR3 region: CASSPGTGGRTGELFF. CDR3 in DNA: TGTGCCAGCAGCCCCGGGACAGGGGGTCGAACCGGGGAGCTGTTTTTT. The V call is TRBV5-6, the J call TRBJ2-2, with 11 bases aligning to TRBD1. CDR3 length: 16 amino acids. In germline, CDR1 is SGHDT, CDR2 YYEEEE. V lost 4 bases, J lost 5 bases, and 7 bases stayed unmatched.